These 27 T cell receptor beta chains share one sample of origin, sequenced in a study of early T cells in non-severe SARS-CoV-2 infection. TCRdb passed the 5' RACE reads through MiXCR, listing each CDR3 protein once. Of more than 90,000 distinct CDR3 sequences detected, approximately 13% appear once; the ten largest clones hold around 2%. The sequenced sample was whole blood. All receptors derive from an adult who was a healthcare worker with PCR-confirmed SARS-CoV-2 infection or an uninfected control (not recorded which).

This chain connects TRBV2 to TRBJ2-2; 8 nucleotides agree with TRBD1. Germline CDR1 is SNHLY and CDR2 is FYNNEI. The V gene end was trimmed by 4 bases and the J gene end by 7 bases; junction bases not matched to a gene: 2. This CDR3 is built from 13 residues. As DNA, the CDR3 is TGTGCCAGCAGTGGGACAGGGTTCGGGGAGCTGTTTTTT. Amino acids: CASSGTGFGELFF.

This clonotype appeared many times. The chain combines TRBV5-5 with TRBJ2-1; maybe TRBD2 (5 bases). Between the trimmed V and J ends, which lost 4 bases and 3 bases, there was a span of 20 bases. The CDR3 has 17 amino acids. Germline-derived CDR1 and CDR2 are SGHKS and YYEKEE (reference sequence). The CDR3 region is CASSRLPTTTNYNEQFF. The CDR3 nucleotides are TGTGCCAGCAGCCGGCTCCCGACTACTACGAACTACAATGAGCAGTTCTTC.

This clonotype was seen only a few times. V and J are TRBV10-2 and TRBJ2-3; D not resolved. The CDR3 sequence is 9 residues long. CDR1 and CDR2 from the germline V gene are WSHSY and SAAADI. Trimming removed 7 bases at V and 4 bases at J, with 0 bases between. The CDR3 loop is CASTDTQYF. The CDR3 bases are TGCGCCAGCACAGATACGCAGTATTTT.

This clonotype showed up many times. The V and J genes are TRBV6-2 or TRBV6-3 and TRBJ1-5; tentative D call: TRBD1 (6 bases). V dropped 8 bases and J dropped 2 bases, with 10 bases sitting between them. The CDR3 is made up of 13 amino acids. Germline V gene lookup returns CDR1 MNHEY and CDR2 SVGEGT. The CDR3 loop is CASGDTRNQPQHF. The CDR3 DNA is TGTGCCAGCGGGGACACCCGCAATCAGCCCCAGCATTTT.

The rearrangement joins TRBV10-2 to TRBJ2-5, with 11 bases lining up with TRBD1. The CDR3 runs to 13 residues. J was trimmed by 3 bases and V by 10 bases; bases with no gene match: 4. The germline V gene has CDR1 WSHSY and CDR2 SAAADI. CDR3 in DNA: TGCGCCACCCGGACAGGGGGCAAAGAGACCCAGTACTTC. This sequence encodes CATRTGGKETQYF.

The rearrangement uses TRBV1 and TRBJ1-1. TRBV1 is deemed a pseudogene. This CDR3 contains 12 residues. CDR3 in DNA: TGCACCAGCAGCCAAGATGGGGCTGAAGCTTTCTTT. This gives the protein CTSSQDGAEAFF.

The V and J genes are TRBV18 and TRBJ1-3; D gene ambiguous. CDR1 and CDR2 (germline): KGHSH, LQKENI. CDR3 size: 15 residues. V was pared by 2 bases and J by 3 bases, with 11 bases between. The CDR3 DNA follows: TGTGCCAGCTCACCAGTGGGCTCAAATGGAAACACCATATATTTT. Its protein product is CASSPVGSNGNTIYF. Looking up the rest from reference TRBV18 and TRBJ1-3 gives the full variable domain: NAGVMQNPRHLVRRRGQEARLRCSPMKGHSHVYWYRQLPEEGLKFMVYLQKENIIDESGMPKERFSAEFPKEGPSILRIQQVVRGDSAAYFCASSPVGSNGNTIYFGEGSWLTVV.

CDR3 amino acids: CASSLARDRVNGYTF. The CDR3, as DNA: TGTGCCAGCAGCTTGGCGCGGGACAGGGTGAATGGCTACACCTTC. This chain joins TRBV5-5 and TRBJ1-2; 9 nucleotides align to TRBD1. Losses at the gene ends were 0 bases for V and 6 bases for J; bases not matched to a gene: 6. Germline lookup yields CDR1 SGHKS and CDR2 YYEKEE (reference sequence). The CDR3 loop spans 15 amino acids.

As for this clonotype: A much larger clone is a single base away; this may be a read error. The chain uses TRBV4-2 and TRBJ1-3; TRBD1 is a possible D gene (6 bases). Per germline, CDR1 LGHNA and CDR2 YNFKEQ. CDR3 length: 18 amino acids. The CDR3: CASSQGRLGGPSGNNIYF. In nucleotides, the CDR3 is TGTGCCAGCAGCCAAGGTCGCTTGGGGGGCCCATCTGGAAACAACATATATTTT.

This clonotype showed up many times. The genes are TRBV24-1 and TRBJ2-1, with 9 positions matching TRBD2. The CDR3 has 16 residues. Losses at the gene ends were 1 base for V and 5 bases for J; bases not matched to a gene: 5. Germline lookup yields CDR1 KGHDR and CDR2 SFDVKD. The CDR3 nucleotides are TGTGCCACCAGTGATTTAGACGGGACTAGCCACAATGAGCAGTTCTTC. Amino acid sequence: CATSDLDGTSHNEQFF.

In its sample, this clonotype was seen many times. V and J are TRBV7-8 and TRBJ2-7, with D hard to call. Germline lookup yields CDR1 SGHVS and CDR2 FQNEAQ. The germline V and J ends were trimmed by 2 bases and 0 bases, with 11 bases remaining between them. This CDR3 is 15 amino acids long. The CDR3: CASSLPPGYSYEQYF. The CDR3 DNA reads TGTGCCAGCAGCTTACCCCCGGGCTACTCCTACGAGCAGTACTTC. Full variable domain (missing parts from reference TRBV7-8 and TRBJ2-7): GAGVSQSPRYKVAKRGQDVALRCDPISGHVSLFWYQQALGQGPEFLTYFQNEAQLDKSGLPSDRFFAERPEGSVSTLKIQRTQQEDSAVYLCASSLPPGYSYEQYFGPGTRLTVT.

The sample holds a few counts of this clonotype. The rearrangement uses TRBV28 and TRBJ1-1, with D unclear. CDR1 is MDHEN and CDR2 is SYDVKM in the germline V gene. CDR3 length equals 15 residues. Deletions cut 3 bases from V and 0 bases from J, with 11 bases between. CDR3 sequence (DNA): TGTGCCAGCAGTTTGACGGTACCAGTGAACACTGAAGCTTTCTTT. Translated, it gives CASSLTVPVNTEAFF.

This chain connects TRBV7-2 to TRBJ2-7; D unresolved. CDR3 size: 15 residues. From germline, CDR1 is SGHTA and CDR2 FQGNSA. With 5 bases removed from V and 6 bases from J, the gap between germline ends came to 20 bases. CDR3 DNA: TGTGCCAGCAGCCTCCTCGGTCCGTCCCTCTCCGAGCAGTACTTC. Translation gives CASSLLGPSLSEQYF.

This clonotype has at least ten counts. The rearrangement uses TRBV20-1 and TRBJ2-5, with D hard to call. V dropped 2 bases and J dropped 4 bases, with 2 bases sitting between them. This CDR3 region has 10 residues. CDR1 is DFQATT and CDR2 is SNEGSKA in the germline V gene (reference sequence). The CDR3 DNA sequence: TGCAGTGCTAGATTAGAGACCCAGTACTTC. Translating gives CSARLETQYF.

The V and J genes are TRBV5-6 and TRBJ1-2; D uncertain. CDR1 is SGHDT and CDR2 is YYEEEE in the germline V gene. The length of the CDR3 is 13 residues. Trimming stripped 0 bases from V and 10 bases from J, with 13 bases between. The CDR3 DNA follows: TGTGCCAGCAGCTTGGAGGAGACGGAGGACTACACCTTC. Translated: CASSLEETEDYTF.

The V gene is TRBV28, the J gene TRBJ1-2; no definite D call. Germline CDR1 is MDHEN and CDR2 is SYDVKM. Trimming took 1 base from V and 5 from J, leaving 14 bases between them. This CDR3 region has 15 residues. Written as DNA, the CDR3 is TGTGCCAGCAGTTTATACCCCGGATGGCGATATGGCTACACCTTC. Amino acids: CASSLYPGWRYGYTF.

This clonotype was counted between two and nine times. The chain joins TRBV12-3 or TRBV12-4 to TRBJ1-6, with 8 nucleotides matching TRBD1. The trim removed 10 bases at V and 10 bases at J, leaving 9 bases unmatched. This CDR3 has 13 amino acids. CDR3 protein: CAITTGAGSPLHF. The CDR3 nucleotides read TGTGCCATCACGACAGGGGCAGGGTCACCCCTCCACTTT.

This clonotype was seen repeatedly, ten times or more. The V call is TRBV10-3, the J call TRBJ1-1, with a tentative D call TRBD1 (5 bases). The CDR3 is 13 residues long. Germline V gene sequence: CDR1 ENHRY, CDR2 SYGVKD. Trimming left V 2 bases short and J 1 base short, with 5 bases between. The CDR3 sequence is CAISETGNTEAFF. CDR3 nucleotides: TGTGCCATCAGTGAGACAGGGAACACTGAAGCTTTCTTT.

This clonotype has just a few counts. The chain employs TRBV28 and TRBJ2-3; D gene unclear. The germline V and J ends were trimmed by 5 bases and 4 bases, with 19 bases remaining between them. The CDR3 contains 16 residues. Germline CDR1 and CDR2: MDHEN and SYDVKM. CDR3: CASSPSRWFLSDTQYF. CDR3 sequence (DNA): TGTGCCAGCAGTCCCTCCCGTTGGTTTTTGTCAGATACGCAGTATTTT.

V gene TRBV29-1 combines with J gene TRBJ2-7, with D possibly matching TRBD2 (7 bases). Looked up from germline, CDR1 is SQVTM and CDR2 is ANQGSEA. CDR3 length: 13 residues. V lost 5 bases and J 2 bases, leaving 13 bases between the germline ends. The CDR3 protein is CSVTRGGAYEQYF. Written as DNA, the CDR3 is TGCAGCGTTACCAGGGGAGGGGCCTACGAGCAGTACTTC.

The chain recombines TRBV29-1 with TRBJ2-2; TRBD1 aligns across 9 bases. The CDR3 extends over 13 amino acids. Per the germline V gene, CDR1 is SQVTM and CDR2 is ANQGSEA. V trimming: 5 bases; J trimming: 3 bases; junction bases outside the gene matches: 1. The CDR3 region has the DNA TGCAGCGTTAGACAGGGGGACACCGGGGAGCTGTTTTTT. Translated: CSVRQGDTGELFF.

The gene calls are TRBV20-1 and TRBJ2-5, with 11 bases matching TRBD2. Germline V gene sequence: CDR1 DFQATT, CDR2 SNEGSKA (reference sequence). This CDR3 contains 16 residues. The junction had 6 bases not matched to a gene; V was cut back by 2 bases and J by 1 base. The CDR3: CSARSWGLAAQETQYF. The DNA of the CDR3 is TGCAGTGCTAGAAGTTGGGGACTAGCGGCCCAAGAGACCCAGTACTTC.

This chain links TRBV11-2 with TRBJ2-6, with D unresolved. Deletions cut 0 bases from V and 4 bases from J, with 7 bases between. The CDR3 contains 15 residues. Germline CDR1 SGHAT, CDR2 FQNNGV. The CDR3 DNA follows: TGTGCCAGCAGCTTAGAGATGGCAGGGGCCAACGTCCTGACTTTC. This codes for CASSLEMAGANVLTF.

This clonotype showed up many times. As DNA, the CDR3 is TGTGCCAGCAGCGCCAGATACAACAATGAAAAACTGTTTTTT. It specifies CASSARYNNEKLFF. V and J are TRBV7-2 and TRBJ1-4; D is ambiguous. V was trimmed by 5 bases and J by 5 bases, leaving 12 bases between them. The CDR3 has 14 residues. CDR1 and CDR2 (germline): SGHTA, FQGNSA.

This clonotype was seen repeatedly, ten times or more. The chain joins TRBV7-9 to TRBJ2-3, with a weak D call TRBD2 (5 bases). Per the germline V gene, CDR1 is SEHNR and CDR2 is FQNEAQ (reference sequence). V lost 2 bases and J lost 1, with 7 bases in between. This CDR3 has 14 residues. CDR3 in amino acids: CASSLWTGTDTQYF. Here the CDR3 DNA reads TGTGCCAGCAGCTTATGGACTGGCACAGATACGCAGTATTTT.

This clonotype was observed many times. This chain connects TRBV20-1 to TRBJ1-5; no clear D. Germline V CDR1 and CDR2: DFQATT, SNEGSKA (reference sequence). V was shortened by 2 bases and J by 2 bases, with 16 bases between the two germline ends. The CDR3 spans 16 residues. CDR3 nucleotides: TGCAGTGCTAGATCCCGGGGATCGGTCGGCAATCAGCCCCAGCATTTT. It is translated as CSARSRGSVGNQPQHF.

Here the CDR3 reads CAISEGTAAGAFF. In DNA form, the CDR3 reads TGTGCCATCAGTGAGGGGACAGCTGCGGGAGCTTTCTTT. The chain recombines TRBV10-3 with TRBJ1-1; 7 positions agree with TRBD1. This CDR3 is 13 amino acids long. In germline, CDR1 is ENHRY, CDR2 SYGVKD. V trimming: 2 bases; J trimming: 10 bases; junction bases outside the gene matches: 7.